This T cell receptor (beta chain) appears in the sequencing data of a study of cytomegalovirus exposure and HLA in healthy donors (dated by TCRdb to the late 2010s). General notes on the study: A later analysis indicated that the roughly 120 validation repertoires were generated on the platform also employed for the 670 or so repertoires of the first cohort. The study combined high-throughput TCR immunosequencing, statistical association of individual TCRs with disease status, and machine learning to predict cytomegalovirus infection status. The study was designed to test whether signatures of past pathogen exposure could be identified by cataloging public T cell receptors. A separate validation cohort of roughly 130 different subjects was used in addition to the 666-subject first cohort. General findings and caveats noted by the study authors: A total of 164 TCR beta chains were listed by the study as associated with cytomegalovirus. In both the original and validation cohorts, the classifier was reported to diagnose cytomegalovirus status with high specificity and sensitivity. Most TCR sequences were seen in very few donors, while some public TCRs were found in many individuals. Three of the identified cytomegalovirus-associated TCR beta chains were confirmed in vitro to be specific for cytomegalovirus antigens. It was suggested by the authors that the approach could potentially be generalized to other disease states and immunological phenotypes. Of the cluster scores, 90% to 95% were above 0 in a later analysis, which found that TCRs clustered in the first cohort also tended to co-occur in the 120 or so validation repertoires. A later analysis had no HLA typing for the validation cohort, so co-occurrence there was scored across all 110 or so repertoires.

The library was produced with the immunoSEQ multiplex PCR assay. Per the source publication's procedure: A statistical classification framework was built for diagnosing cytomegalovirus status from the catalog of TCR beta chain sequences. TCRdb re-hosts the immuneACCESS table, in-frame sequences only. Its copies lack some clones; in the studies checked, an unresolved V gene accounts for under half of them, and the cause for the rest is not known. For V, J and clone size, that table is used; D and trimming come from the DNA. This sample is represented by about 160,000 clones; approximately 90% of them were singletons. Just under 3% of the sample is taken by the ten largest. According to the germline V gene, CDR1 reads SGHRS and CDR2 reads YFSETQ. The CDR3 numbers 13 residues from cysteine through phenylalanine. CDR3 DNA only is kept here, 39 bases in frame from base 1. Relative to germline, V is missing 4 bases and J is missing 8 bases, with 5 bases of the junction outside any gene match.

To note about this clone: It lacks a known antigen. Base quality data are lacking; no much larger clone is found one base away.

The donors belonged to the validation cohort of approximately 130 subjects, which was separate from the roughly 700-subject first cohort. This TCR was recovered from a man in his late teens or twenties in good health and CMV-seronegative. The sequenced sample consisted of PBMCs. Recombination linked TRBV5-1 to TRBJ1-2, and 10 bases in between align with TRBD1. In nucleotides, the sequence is TGCGCCAGCAGCCGGACAGGGGGTGAAGGCTACACCTTC. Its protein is CASSRTGGEGYTF. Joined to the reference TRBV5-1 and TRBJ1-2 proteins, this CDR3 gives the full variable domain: KAGVTQTPRYLIKTRGQQVTLSCSPISGHRSVSWYQQTPGQGLQFLFEYFSETQRNKGNFPGRFSGRQFSNSRSEMNVSTLELGDSALYLCASSRTGGEGYTFGSGTRLTVV.